These 17 T cell receptor beta chains originate from one sample sequenced in a study of blood T cells in healthy people across ages. A sample-barcoded 5' primer and a J-beta primer mix were used in a second PCR of roughly 6 to 11 cycles. TCRdb called the 5' RACE reads again in MiXCR, with one record for every CDR3 protein. The sample has roughly 800,000 distinct CDR3 sequences, about 37% seen once. Sequencing was done on a sample of blood. The source of these receptors is a man aged 18 to 30 in good health.

As regards this clonotype: A read error may be the cause here, since a much bigger clone is one base away. The V call is TRBV29-1, the J call TRBJ2-3, with 8 bases identical to TRBD2. The CDR3 extends over 17 amino acids. The V and J ends lost 4 bases and 3 bases, in that order; junction bases with no gene match: 15. Germline lookup yields CDR1 SQVTM and CDR2 ANQGSEA. Here the CDR3 reads CSVVSEHSGGGTDTQYF. The DNA for the CDR3 is TGCAGCGTTGTGAGCGAGCACTCGGGCGGGGGGACAGATACGCAGTATTTT.

The V call is TRBV6-6, the J call TRBJ2-4; D is perhaps TRBD1 (5 bases). The J call is uncertain, as TRBJ2-7 better fits the DNA end. The CDR3 extends over 13 amino acids. The germline gives CDR1 MNHNY, CDR2 SVGAGI (reference sequence). The CDR3 nucleotides are TGTGCCAGCAGTTGGGGAACAGGTAACGAGCAGTACTTC. As protein: CASSWGTGNEQYF.

This clonotype was seen more than once but under ten times. The chain couples TRBV27 to TRBJ2-7; tentatively, D is TRBD1 or TRBD2 (5 bases each). Trimming removed 2 bases at V and 4 bases at J, with 12 bases between. The CDR3 length is 14 residues. The germline V gene encodes CDR1 MNHEY and CDR2 SMNVEV (reference sequence). The CDR3 DNA follows: TGTGCCAGCAGTTTAGGGACCGCGCCTTACGAGCAGTACTTC. Translated: CASSLGTAPYEQYF.

About this clonotype: Just one base apart from a much larger clone, this may be a read error. J is TRBJ2-1 and V is TRBV29-1, with D uncertain. The CDR3 runs 14 residues. The germline gives CDR1 SQVTM, CDR2 ANQGSEA. The chain's CDR3 is CSAYTGGGYNGQFF. The CDR3, as DNA: TGCAGCGCCTACACCGGCGGCGGCTACAATGGGCAGTTCTTC.

The V and J genes are TRBV12-3 or TRBV12-4 and TRBJ1-1, with D perhaps TRBD1 (5 bases). Trimming pared 5 bases from V and 11 bases from J, leaving 21 bases between. This CDR3 has 14 residues. The CDR3 is CASSHYPDDSSAFF. The CDR3 nucleotides read TGTGCCAGCAGTCACTACCCCGATGACAGCTCCGCTTTCTTT.

This clonotype was counted many times. V and J are TRBV20-1 and TRBJ2-1, with D perhaps matching TRBD2 (5 bases). CDR3 length equals 13 residues. The germline V gene has CDR1 DFQATT and CDR2 SNEGSKA (reference sequence). V lost 5 bases, J lost 8 bases, and 16 bases lay in between. The CDR3, as DNA: TGCAGTGCTCTCCCCCCACTAGAGGATGAGCAGTTCTTC. This sequence encodes CSALPPLEDEQFF.

The rearrangement links TRBV7-2 to TRBJ2-5; 7 bases agree with TRBD1. CDR3 length: 16 amino acids. V lost 6 bases to trimming and J lost 5 bases; unmatched junction nucleotides: 15. The germline CDR1 and CDR2 sequences are SGHTA and FQGNSA. For the CDR3, the DNA is TGTGCCAGCAGGGGTAGACAGGGCTTAGAGGGGGAGACCCAGTACTTC. This encodes CASRGRQGLEGETQYF.

The chain is built from TRBV29-1 and TRBJ1-2; perhaps TRBD1 as D (6 bases). Per germline, CDR1 SQVTM and CDR2 ANQGSEA. The CDR3 covers 13 residues. Trimming took off 6 bases at V and 2 bases at J, with 13 bases between the two ends. The CDR3 loop is CSVGEQGNYGYTF. DNA of the CDR3: TGCAGCGTAGGAGAACAGGGAAACTATGGCTACACCTTC. The full variable domain, its missing parts supplied by reference TRBV29-1 and TRBJ1-2, is SAVISQKPSRDICQRGTSLTIQCQVDSQVTMMFWYRQQPGQSLTLIATANQGSEATYESGFVIDKFPISRPNLTFSTLTVSNMSPEDSSIYLCSVGEQGNYGYTFGSGTRLTVV.

There are many counts of this clonotype. This chain links TRBV12-3 or TRBV12-4 with TRBJ1-1; no definite D call. The CDR3 covers 14 residues. V gave up 4 bases and J gave up 1 base, with 10 bases separating them. The CDR3 DNA reads TGTGCCAGCAGTTCCCACGCAGGGAACACTGAAGCTTTCTTT. It is translated as CASSSHAGNTEAFF.

This clonotype showed up many times. The gene calls are TRBV7-2 and TRBJ2-3, with 10 bases lining up with TRBD2. CDR1 and CDR2 from the germline V gene are SGHTA and FQGNSA. With 4 bases clipped from V and 14 bases from J, the junction kept 9 bases outside the gene matches. The CDR3 spans 13 residues. For the CDR3, the DNA is TGTGCCAGCAGCTCTACCTCTAGCGGGGGTTTGTATTTT. It yields the protein CASSSTSSGGLYF.

This clonotype was seen more than once but under ten times. The V gene is TRBV4-1, the J gene TRBJ1-4; 7 nucleotides align to TRBD1. The CDR3 totals 16 residues. Trimming cost V 2 bases and J 8 bases; bases outside gene matches: 11. CDR1 and CDR2 (germline): MGHRA, YSYEKL. For the CDR3, the DNA is TGCGCCAGCAGCCAACCTGATGCAGGGGGAAAGGAAAAACTGTTTTTT. Protein product: CASSQPDAGGKEKLFF.

This chain links TRBV6-2 or TRBV6-3 with TRBJ2-5; D may correspond to TRBD1 or TRBD2 (5 bases each). Germline lookup yields CDR1 MNHEY and CDR2 SVGEGT. CDR3 size: 14 residues. V lost 9 bases and J 11 bases, leaving 25 bases between the germline ends. The CDR3 sequence is CASQGADTYNEQYF. CDR3 nucleotide sequence: TGTGCCAGTCAAGGAGCGGACACCTACAATGAGCAGTACTTC.

This clonotype was recorded a few times. The rearrangement joins TRBV9 to TRBJ2-3; D is unresolved. This CDR3 contains 15 residues. Germline values: CDR1 SGDLS, CDR2 YYNGEE. V lost 3 bases and J 2 bases, leaving 13 bases between the germline ends. CDR3 sequence: CASSAPTRVTDTQYF. CDR3 nucleotide sequence: TGTGCCAGCAGCGCCCCGACGAGAGTCACAGATACGCAGTATTTT.

The chain uses TRBV7-2 and TRBJ1-1, with D unresolved. CDR3 length: 15 amino acids. The germline V and J ends were trimmed by 2 bases and 1 base, with 11 bases remaining between them. The germline CDR1 and CDR2 sequences are SGHTA and FQGNSA. The CDR3 DNA sequence: TGTGCCAGCAGCTTAATGGGTAATGCGAACACTGAAGCTTTCTTT. It codes for CASSLMGNANTEAFF.

For this clonotype: A much larger clone sits a single nucleotide away, making a read error possible. The chain employs TRBV6-5 and TRBJ2-3; D is perhaps TRBD1 or TRBD2 (7 bases each). CDR1 and CDR2 from the germline V gene are MNHEY and SVGAGI. The CDR3 length is 15 residues. Between the trimmed V and J ends, which lost 7 bases and 2 bases, there was a span of 16 bases. CDR3 DNA sequence: TGTGCCAGCACCGACAGGGAGGGACTCACAGATACGCAGTATTTT. Encoded protein: CASTDREGLTDTQYF.

The table lists this clonotype with a few counts. J is TRBJ2-7 and V is TRBV6-2 or TRBV6-3; the D is unclear. The CDR3 length is 14 residues. Germline assignment: CDR1 MNHEY and CDR2 SVGEGT. Trimming removed 7 bases at V and 0 bases at J, with 13 bases between. CDR3 sequence: CASTLSWSSYEQYF. DNA of the CDR3: TGTGCCAGCACCCTGAGTTGGAGCTCCTACGAGCAGTACTTC.

This clonotype was observed a handful of times. This chain joins TRBV12-5 and TRBJ1-2; D call uncertain. Germline V gene sequence: CDR1 LGHNT, CDR2 FRNRAP. The CDR3 contains 16 residues. Trimming removed 1 base at V and 5 bases at J, with 17 bases between. The CDR3 DNA sequence: TGTGCTAGTGGTTTGGAGGCGCGGCGTCCGCGATATGGCTACACCTTC. Amino acids: CASGLEARRPRYGYTF.